The rows below give T cell receptor beta chains drawn from one sample of a study of cytomegalovirus exposure and HLA in healthy donors. Data came from immunoSEQ multiplex PCR; TCRdb stores just in-frame clones and leaves some out. The sample includes around 160,000 clones, about 85% seen only once; the top ten take around 2%. Sequencing was carried out using PBMCs. The receptors were sampled from a man aged 30-40 years in good health and CMV-seropositive. CDR3s include the opening cysteine and the closing phenylalanine or tryptophan. The order of the fields is V gene, D gene, J gene, CDR3 protein, CDR3 DNA. A D gene is named only where the DNA matches it firmly.

V gene: TRBV5-1; D gene: NA; J gene: TRBJ1-4; CDR3 protein: CASSLGNRANEKLFF; CDR3 DNA: TGCGCCAGCAGCTTGGGAAACAGGGCTAATGAAAAACTGTTTTTT
V gene: TRBV27; D gene: TRBD1; J gene: TRBJ2-7; CDR3 protein: CASSFLDRESYEQYF; CDR3 DNA: TGTGCCAGCAGTTTCCTGGACAGGGAGTCCTACGAGCAGTACTTC
V gene: TRBV9; D gene: NA; J gene: TRBJ2-1; CDR3 protein: CASGGTDPYNEQFF; CDR3 DNA: TGTGCCAGCGGGGGGACAGATCCATACAATGAGCAGTTCTTC
V gene: TRBV2; D gene: NA; J gene: TRBJ1-2; CDR3 protein: CASSEEGTGDGYTF; CDR3 DNA: TGTGCCAGCAGTGAGGAGGGAACGGGCGATGGCTACACCTTC
V gene: TRBV4-3; D gene: TRBD2; J gene: TRBJ2-3; CDR3 protein: CASSQDPGGSSTDTQYF; CDR3 DNA: TGCGCCAGCAGCCAAGACCCCGGGGGGTCTAGCACAGATACGCAGTATTTT
V gene: TRBV5-5; D gene: TRBD1; J gene: TRBJ1-2; CDR3 protein: CASSPQGSQIRYGYTF; CDR3 DNA: TGTGCCAGCAGCCCACAGGGGAGCCAGATCCGCTATGGCTACACCTTC
V gene: TRBV7-8; D gene: TRBD1; J gene: TRBJ1-5; CDR3 protein: CASSLVRTGAYSNQPQHF; CDR3 DNA: TGTGCCAGCAGCTTAGTAAGGACAGGGGCCTACAGCAATCAGCCCCAGCATTTT
V gene: TRBV7-9; D gene: NA; J gene: TRBJ1-1; CDR3 protein: CASSLEDQGLGEAFF; CDR3 DNA: TGTGCCAGCAGCTTAGAGGATCAGGGTTTGGGTGAAGCTTTCTTT
V gene: TRBV7-2; D gene: TRBD1; J gene: TRBJ2-7; CDR3 protein: CASSLVPQQGLSYEQYF; CDR3 DNA: TGTGCCAGCAGCTTAGTCCCGCAACAGGGGCTCTCCTACGAGCAGTACTTC
V gene: TRBV7-2; D gene: NA; J gene: TRBJ2-5; CDR3 protein: CASSLEGSGRVETQYF; CDR3 DNA: TGTGCCAGCAGCTTAGAGGGAAGCGGGCGTGTGGAGACCCAGTACTTC